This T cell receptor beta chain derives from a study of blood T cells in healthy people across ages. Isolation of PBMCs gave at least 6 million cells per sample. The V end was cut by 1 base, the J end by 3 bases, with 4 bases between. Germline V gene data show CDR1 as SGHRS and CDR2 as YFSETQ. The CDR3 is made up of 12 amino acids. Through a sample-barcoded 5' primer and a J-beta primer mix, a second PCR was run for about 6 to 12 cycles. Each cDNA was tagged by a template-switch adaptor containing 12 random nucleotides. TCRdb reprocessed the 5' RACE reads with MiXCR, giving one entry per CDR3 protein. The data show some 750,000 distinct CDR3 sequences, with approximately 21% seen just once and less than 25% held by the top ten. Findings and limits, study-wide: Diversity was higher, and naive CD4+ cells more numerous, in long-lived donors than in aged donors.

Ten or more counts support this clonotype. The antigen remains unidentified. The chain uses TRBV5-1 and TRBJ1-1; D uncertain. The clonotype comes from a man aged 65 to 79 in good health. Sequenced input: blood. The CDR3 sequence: CASSLRDTEAFF. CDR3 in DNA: TGCGCCAGCAGCTTGCGCGACACTGAAGCTTTCTTT.